This TCR beta chain is from a study of breast tumors, draining lymph nodes, adjacent tissues (dated by TCRdb to about 2016). About the full investigation: In breast cancer patients, the study compared the TCR beta repertoires of tumor, adjacent nontumor tissue and axillary lymph nodes. In human breast cancer, the study set out to assess how tumor, surrounding tissue and draining lymph node repertoires relate to one another and whether T cells might be exchanged between them.

Broader findings and caveats from the paper: T-cell repertoire diversity in tumors was found to be lower than in lymph nodes but higher than in nontumor tissue, and preferential V and J gene usage was observed. The conclusion that tumor T cells originate in lymph nodes was framed as consistent with a hypothesis rather than directly demonstrated. In luminal-like breast cancer, tumor and nontumor tissue repertoires resembled each other significantly more than in basal-like breast cancer. The data were considered consistent with most tumor T cells being derived from the lymph node and subsequently expanding within tumor tissue.

Sequencing instrument: Illumina HiSeq 2000. TCR beta chain libraries were generated by multiplex PCR amplification. The amplified TCR beta chain products were analyzed by high-throughput sequencing. TCRdb redid the processing of the public reads, applying fastp at Q25 and MiXCR, and retained in-frame beta chains. Rows merge per CDR3 protein into single entries with the most common DNA and genes. Across this sample there are approximately 90,000 distinct CDR3 sequences, with over 25% seen only once. 8.1% of the sample belongs to the ten largest clones. Lymph node samples came from the axillary draining lymph nodes of breast cancer patients. The germline V gene (reference sequence) yields LNHDA for CDR1 and SQIVND for CDR2. Including cysteine and phenylalanine, the CDR3 has 15 amino acids. The read is trimmed to its CDR3 DNA, 45 bases read in frame from base 1. The V and J ends are trimmed by 0 bases and 5 bases, leaving 13 bases between them.

This clonotype was recorded at least ten times. Its recognized antigen is unknown. No much larger clone exists at a distance of one base, and base qualities are not known. Recombination joined TRBV19 with TRBJ2-5; the D gene lacks a confident call. The sequenced sample was axillary lymph node tissue. The TCR was taken from a female donor with breast cancer. Some clones in this sample may be carry-over from other donors' samples. The DNA sequence is as follows: TGTGCCAGTAGTATAGATTTTGGATCGAGGGAGACCCAGTACTTC. The translation is CASSIDFGSRETQYF.